This TCR beta chain originates from a study of T cells of healthy individuals. In germline, CDR1 is SGHRS, CDR2 YFSETQ. This CDR3 has 16 residues. Trimming took off 2 bases at V and 0 bases at J, with 11 bases between the two ends. TCRdb processed the 5' RACE reads anew with MiXCR; each CDR3 protein has one entry. The sample records fewer than 70,000 distinct CDR3 sequences, roughly 14% being singletons. This clonotype was counted between two and nine times. The chain carries TRBV5-1 and TRBJ1-4; D is undetermined. This sequence was found in a human donor in good health. The CDR3 nucleotides read TGCGCCAGCAGCTTATCTCAGGTTGCAACTAATGAAAAACTGTTTTTT. Protein sequence: CASSLSQVATNEKLFF.